This T cell receptor (beta chain) was recorded in a study of T cell responses to AZD1222 COVID-19 vaccine. Findings and caveats of the study: When two AZD1222 doses had been given, Spike-specific TCR breadth and depth rose. Seropositive status at baseline applied to only a handful of AZD1222 recipients. There were vaccine-associated CD4 TCRs across spike, dominant at 160-218 and 743-854.

Germline V gives CDR1 MNHEY, CDR2 SMNVEV (reference sequence). The CDR3 consists of 14 residues. The V segment lost 3 bases and the J segment 8 bases; nucleotides outside the gene matches: 2. With regard to this clone: Antigen unknown.

Some clones are missing from TCRdb's copy, which holds only in-frame ones; the method was immunoSEQ multiplex PCR. This sample has approximately 130,000 clones, with almost 85% found just once. This clonotype was obtained from an adult who received the MenACWY meningococcal vaccine as a control. The chain couples TRBV27 to TRBJ1-6; 9 nucleotides align to TRBD1. This specimen was peripheral blood, taken 28 days after the second dose of the MenACWY control vaccine. The DNA for the CDR3 is TGTGCCAGCAGTTTCGACAGGGGGTATTCACCCCTCCACTTT. Translated: CASSFDRGYSPLHF.